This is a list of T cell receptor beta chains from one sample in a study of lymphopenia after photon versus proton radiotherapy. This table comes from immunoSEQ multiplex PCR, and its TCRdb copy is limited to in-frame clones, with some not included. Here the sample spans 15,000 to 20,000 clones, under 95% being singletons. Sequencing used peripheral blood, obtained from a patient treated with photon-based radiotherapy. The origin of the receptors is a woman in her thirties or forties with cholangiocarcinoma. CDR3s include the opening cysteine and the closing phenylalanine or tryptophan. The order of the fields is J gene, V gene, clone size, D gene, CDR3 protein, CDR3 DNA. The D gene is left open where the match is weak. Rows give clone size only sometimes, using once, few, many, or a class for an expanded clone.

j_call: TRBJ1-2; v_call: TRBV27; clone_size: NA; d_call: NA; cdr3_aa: CASRRDGLNYGYTF; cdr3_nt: TGTGCCAGCAGGCGGGACGGACTTAACTATGGCTACACCTTC
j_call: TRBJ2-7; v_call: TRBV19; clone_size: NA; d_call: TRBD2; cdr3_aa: CASSMGGSVVEQYF; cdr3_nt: TGTGCCAGTAGTATGGGCGGGAGTGTCGTCGAGCAGTACTTC
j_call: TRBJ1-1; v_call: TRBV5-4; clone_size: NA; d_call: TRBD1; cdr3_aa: CASSSGGADTEAFF; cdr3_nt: TGTGCCAGCAGCTCAGGGGGCGCGGACACTGAAGCTTTCTTT
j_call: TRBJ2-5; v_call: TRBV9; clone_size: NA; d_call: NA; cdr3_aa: CASSVGEETQYF; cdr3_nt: TGTGCCAGCAGCGTAGGAGAAGAGACCCAGTACTTC
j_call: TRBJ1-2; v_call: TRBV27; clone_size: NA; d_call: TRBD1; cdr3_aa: CASSFEDRADLDGYTF; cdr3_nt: TGTGCCAGCAGTTTTGAGGACAGGGCCGATCTAGATGGCTACACCTTC
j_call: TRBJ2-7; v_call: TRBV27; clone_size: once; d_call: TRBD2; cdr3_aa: CASRLFTGTSGAEQYF; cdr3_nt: TGTGCCAGCCGCCTCTTTACTGGGACTAGCGGGGCCGAGCAGTACTTC
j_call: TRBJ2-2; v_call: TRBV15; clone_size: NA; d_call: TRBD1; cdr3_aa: CATSRGQGGTGELFF; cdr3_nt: TGTGCCACCAGCAGAGGACAGGGGGGCACCGGGGAGCTGTTTTTT
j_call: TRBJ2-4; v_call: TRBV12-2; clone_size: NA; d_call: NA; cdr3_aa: CASRLGKTSRSTKNIQYF; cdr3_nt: TGTGCAAGTCGCTTAGGGAAGACTAGTCGGTCAACCAAAAACATTCAGTACTTC
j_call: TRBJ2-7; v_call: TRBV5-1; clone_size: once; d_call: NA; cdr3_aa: CASSFRGPSDEQYF; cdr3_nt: TGCGCCAGCAGCTTCCGGGGGCCCTCGGACGAGCAGTACTTC
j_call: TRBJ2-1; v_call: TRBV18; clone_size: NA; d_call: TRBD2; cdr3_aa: CASSPPTSNYNEQFF; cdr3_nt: TGTGCCAGCTCACCTCCGACTAGCAATTACAATGAGCAGTTCTTC
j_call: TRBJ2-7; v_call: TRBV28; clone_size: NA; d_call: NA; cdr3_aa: CASSLSGWQPATYEQYF; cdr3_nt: TGTGCCAGCAGTTTATCTGGGTGGCAGCCCGCAACCTACGAGCAGTACTTC
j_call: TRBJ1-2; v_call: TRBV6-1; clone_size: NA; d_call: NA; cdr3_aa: CASTQWGRDDYGYTF; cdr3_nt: TGTGCCAGCACCCAGTGGGGGCGAGACGACTATGGCTACACCTTC
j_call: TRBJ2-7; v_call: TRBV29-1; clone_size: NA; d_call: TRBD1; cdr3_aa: CSVELGTGYEQYF; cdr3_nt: TGCAGCGTTGAATTGGGGACAGGCTACGAGCAGTACTTC
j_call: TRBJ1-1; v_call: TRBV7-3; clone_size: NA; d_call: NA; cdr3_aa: CASSLWQGDGEAFF; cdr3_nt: TGTGCCAGCAGCTTATGGCAGGGTGACGGTGAAGCTTTCTTT
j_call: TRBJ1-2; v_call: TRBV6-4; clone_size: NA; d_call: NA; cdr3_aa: CASSDSDRGTPYTF; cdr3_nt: TGTGCCAGCAGTGACTCAGACAGAGGGACTCCCTACACCTTC
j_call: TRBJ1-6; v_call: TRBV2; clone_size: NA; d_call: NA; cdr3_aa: CASRGDSGAGSPLHF; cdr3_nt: TGTGCCAGCAGGGGGGACTCGGGGGCGGGATCACCCCTCCACTTT
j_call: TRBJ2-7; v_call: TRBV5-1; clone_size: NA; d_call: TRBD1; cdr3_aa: CASSPAGQVGEQYF; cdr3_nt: TGCGCCAGCAGCCCCGCCGGACAGGTTGGCGAGCAGTACTTC
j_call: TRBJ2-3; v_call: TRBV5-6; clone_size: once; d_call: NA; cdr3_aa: CASSLGDYTDTQYF; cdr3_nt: TGTGCCAGCAGCTTGGGAGACTACACAGATACGCAGTATTTT
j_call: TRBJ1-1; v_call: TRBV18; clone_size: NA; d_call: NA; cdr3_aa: CASSQAQGGSTEAFF; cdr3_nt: TGTGCCAGCTCCCAAGCCCAGGGAGGCAGCACCGAAGCTTTCTTT
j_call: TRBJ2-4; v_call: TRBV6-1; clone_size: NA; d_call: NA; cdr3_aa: CASTSTGGGDVIQYF; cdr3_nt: TGTGCCAGCACGTCGACTGGAGGGGGGGATGTCATTCAGTACTTC
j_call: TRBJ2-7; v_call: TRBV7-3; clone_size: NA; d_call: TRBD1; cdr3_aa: CASSLTPDRDVHEQYF; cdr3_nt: TGTGCCAGCAGCTTAACTCCCGACAGGGATGTTCACGAGCAGTACTTC
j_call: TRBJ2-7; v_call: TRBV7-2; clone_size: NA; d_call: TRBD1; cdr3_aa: CASLGQGSYEQYF; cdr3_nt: TGTGCCAGCTTGGGACAGGGGAGTTACGAGCAGTACTTC
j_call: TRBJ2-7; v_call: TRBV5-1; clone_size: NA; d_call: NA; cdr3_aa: CASSNPGLTYEQYF; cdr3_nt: TGCGCCAGCAGCAACCCGGGACTTACGTACGAGCAGTACTTC
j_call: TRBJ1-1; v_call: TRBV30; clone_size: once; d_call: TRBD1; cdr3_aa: CAWSVDRVGKNTEAFF; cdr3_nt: TGTGCCTGGAGTGTTGACAGGGTGGGTAAGAACACTGAAGCTTTCTTT
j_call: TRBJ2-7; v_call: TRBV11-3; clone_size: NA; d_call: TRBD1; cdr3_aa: CASSMTGDEQYF; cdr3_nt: TGTGCCAGCAGCATGACAGGGGACGAGCAGTACTTC
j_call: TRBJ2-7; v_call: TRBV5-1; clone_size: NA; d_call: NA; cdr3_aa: CASSLFPYEQYF; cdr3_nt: TGCGCCAGCAGCTTGTTCCCCTACGAGCAGTACTTC
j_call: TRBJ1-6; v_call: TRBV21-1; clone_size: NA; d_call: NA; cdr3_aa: CASSKRGPGSPLHF; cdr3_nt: TGTGCCAGCAGCAAAAGGGGACCGGGGTCACCCCTCCACTTT
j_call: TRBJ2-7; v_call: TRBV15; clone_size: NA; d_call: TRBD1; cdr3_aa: CATSGRQGFLAYEQYF; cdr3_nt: TGTGCCACCAGCGGGAGACAGGGATTTCTTGCCTACGAGCAGTACTTC
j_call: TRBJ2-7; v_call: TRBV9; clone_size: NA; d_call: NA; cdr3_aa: CASSVGRGAEQYF; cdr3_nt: TGTGCCAGCAGCGTAGGTAGGGGCGCCGAGCAGTACTTC
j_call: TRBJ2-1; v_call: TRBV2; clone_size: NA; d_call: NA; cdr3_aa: CASSGGNEQFF; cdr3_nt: TGTGCCAGCAGTGGCGGGAATGAGCAGTTCTTC
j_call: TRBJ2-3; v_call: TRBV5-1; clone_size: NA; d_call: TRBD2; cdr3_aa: CASTFEWDYTDTQYF; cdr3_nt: TGCGCCAGCACCTTCGAGTGGGACTACACAGATACGCAGTATTTT
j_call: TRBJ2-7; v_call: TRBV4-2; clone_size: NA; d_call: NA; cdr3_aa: CASSQDGETVYEQYF; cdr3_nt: TGTGCCAGCAGCCAAGATGGGGAGACAGTTTACGAGCAGTACTTC
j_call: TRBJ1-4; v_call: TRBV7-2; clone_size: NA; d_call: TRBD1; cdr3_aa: CASSSPDHRGEKLFF; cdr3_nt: TGTGCCAGCAGCTCCCCGGACCACAGGGGTGAAAAACTGTTTTTT
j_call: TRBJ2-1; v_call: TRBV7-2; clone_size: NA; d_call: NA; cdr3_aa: CASSLVSRDNEQFF; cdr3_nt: TGTGCCAGCAGCTTAGTGTCTCGGGACAATGAGCAGTTCTTC
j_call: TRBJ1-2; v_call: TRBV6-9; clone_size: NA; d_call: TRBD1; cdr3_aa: CASSPTGGYGYTF; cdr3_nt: TGTGCCAGCAGCCCGACAGGGGGCTATGGCTACACCTTC
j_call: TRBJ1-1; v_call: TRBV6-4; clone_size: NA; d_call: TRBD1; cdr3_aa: CASSRDRQNTEAFF; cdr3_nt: TGTGCCAGCAGTAGGGACAGACAGAACACTGAAGCTTTCTTT
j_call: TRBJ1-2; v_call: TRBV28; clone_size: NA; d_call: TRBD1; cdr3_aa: CASSSVDRDVYGYTF; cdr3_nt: TGTGCCAGCAGTTCTGTCGACAGGGACGTCTATGGCTACACCTTC